The entry below gives a single TCR beta chain sequence along with its context. What it binds is unknown. The data are from a study of lymphopenia after photon versus proton radiotherapy. Points from the study as a whole: Larger post-nadir TCR diversity loss correlated inversely with survival in deceased patients. Authors raise, but do not show, better survival with proton therapy.

Assay used: immunoSEQ multiplex PCR; TCRdb lists only in-frame clones, some missing. Of 70,000 or so clones listed, less than 95% are singletons. CDR1 is MNHEY, CDR2 SVGAGI, per germline. The CDR3 has 14 residues. V was trimmed by 1 base and J by 7 bases, leaving 14 bases between them. The chain carries TRBV6-5 and TRBJ2-7, with TRBD1 as a possible D gene (6 bases). Sample: peripheral blood, taken from a patient treated with photon-based radiotherapy. The source is a woman between 40 and 50 years old with cholangiocarcinoma. The CDR3 DNA is TGTGCCAGCAGTTACTTTCAAGGGACACAGGAGCAGTACTTC. This sequence encodes CASSYFQGTQEQYF.